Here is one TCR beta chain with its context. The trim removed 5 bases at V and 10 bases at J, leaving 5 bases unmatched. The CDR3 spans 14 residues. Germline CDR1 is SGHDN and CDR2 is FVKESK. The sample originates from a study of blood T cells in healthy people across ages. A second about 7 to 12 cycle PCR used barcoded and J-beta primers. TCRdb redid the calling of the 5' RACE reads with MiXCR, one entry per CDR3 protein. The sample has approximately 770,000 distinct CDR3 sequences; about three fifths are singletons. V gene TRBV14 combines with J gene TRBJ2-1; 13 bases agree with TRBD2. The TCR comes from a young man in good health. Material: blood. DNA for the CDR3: TGTGCCAGCAGCGCCGGACTAGCGGGAGCCGAGCAGTTCTTC. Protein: CASSAGLAGAEQFF. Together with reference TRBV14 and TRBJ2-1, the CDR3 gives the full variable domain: EAGVTQFPSHSVIEKGQTVTLRCDPISGHDNLYWYRRVMGKEIKFLLHFVKESKQDESGMPNNRFLAERTGGTYSTLKVQPAELEDSGVYFCASSAGLAGAEQFFGPGTRLTVL.